This T cell receptor (beta chain) stems from a study of blood T cells in healthy people across ages. Study results and limitations: The study could not conclusively compare naive and antigen-experienced cells, given its unsorted PBMCs. Any changes in expanded clonotypes were possibly confounded, as donor CMV status remained unknown.

Primed by a sample-barcoded 5' primer and a J-beta primer mix, a second PCR proceeded for about 7 to 12 cycles. Using its own MiXCR run on the 5' RACE reads, TCRdb lists one record per CDR3 protein. The table records some 1.6 million distinct CDR3 sequences, 30% to 35% of them present only once. On this clonotype itself: Its antigen is undetermined.

CDR3 length equals 13 residues. The V end was cut by 6 bases, the J end by 3 bases, with 8 bases between. Per the germline V gene, CDR1 is SGHTA and CDR2 is FQGTGA. Per sample, a minimum of 6.5 million PBMCs were isolated. V usage is TRBV7-3 and J usage is TRBJ2-2; no clear D. The sample comprised blood. The receptor was isolated from a woman aged 25-40 years in good health. The CDR3 DNA reads as TGTGCCAGCAGTACCCCATACACCGGGGAGCTGTTTTTT. This sequence encodes CASSTPYTGELFF.